These T cell receptor beta chains were read from a single sample in a study of T cells in localized non-small cell lung cancer. The protocol was immunoSEQ multiplex PCR, while the TCRdb copy is restricted to in-frame clones and leaves out a portion. The sample records tens of thousands of clones, roughly nine tenths being singletons. The material sequenced was peripheral blood, taken before any cancer treatment. The receptors come from a woman aged 35-75 years with stage I lung adenocarcinoma. Both conserved end residues are part of each CDR3. The D gene is left open where the match is weak. Clone size is stated in some rows and not others, as once, few, many or a class when expanded.

abundance	v_gene	j_gene	d_gene	CDR3nt	CDR3aa
.	TRBV7-8	TRBJ2-5	.	TGTGCCAGCAGCCTAGCGCGCCAAGAGACCCAGTACTTC	CASSLARQETQYF
.	TRBV6-4	TRBJ2-1	.	TGTGCCAGCAGTGAGGGAGATAGCTCCTACAATGAGCAGTTCTTC	CASSEGDSSYNEQFF
.	TRBV28	TRBJ2-2	.	TGTGCCAGCAGTTTTTCCTGGGACCTAGACACCGGGGAGCTGTTTTTT	CASSFSWDLDTGELFF
.	TRBV14	TRBJ1-5	.	TGTGCCAGCAGCCGCGGAATGGATCAGCCCCAGCATTTT	CASSRGMDQPQHF
once	TRBV6-5	TRBJ2-5	TRBD1	TGTGCCAGCAGTTACTCCGCCGACAGGGGGTTGGGAGATCTGCACTTC	CASSYSADRGLGDLHF
.	TRBV9	TRBJ1-3	.	TGTGCCAGCAGCATTGGACCTAATAGAGACACCATATATTTT	CASSIGPNRDTIYF
.	TRBV4-1	TRBJ2-7	TRBD2	TGCGCCAGCAGCCACCCGCCGGTAGCGGGGGGGCCCGGAATGACCTACGAGCAGTACTTC	CASSHPPVAGGPGMTYEQYF
.	TRBV6-4	TRBJ1-2	TRBD1	TGTGCCAGCAGAATCGGGACAGCCAACTATGGCTACACCTTC	CASRIGTANYGYTF
.	TRBV23-1	TRBJ1-1	.	TGCGCCAGCAGTCAAGCTCGTGGAGGGGAGAACACTGAAGCTTTCTTT	CASSQARGGENTEAFF
.	TRBV5-4	TRBJ2-3	TRBD2	TGTGCCAGCAGCAGTAGACTAGCGGGGATGTCAGATACGCAGTATTTT	CASSSRLAGMSDTQYF
.	TRBV7-2	TRBJ1-2	TRBD1	TGTGCCAGCAGCTTGAGACAGGGAGCTAACTATGGCTACACCTTC	CASSLRQGANYGYTF
.	TRBV9	TRBJ2-3	.	TGTGCCAGCACCCAAGGAGTCTACACAGATACGCAGTATTTT	CASTQGVYTDTQYF
.	TRBV11-2	TRBJ1-4	.	TGTGCCAGCAGTTCTAATGAAAAACTGTTTTTT	CASSSNEKLFF
.	TRBV7-2	TRBJ2-3	.	TGTGCCAGCAGCCCACTGGGGGGTACAACAGATACGCAGTATTTT	CASSPLGGTTDTQYF
.	TRBV4-3	TRBJ2-3	.	TGCGCCAGCAGCCAAGATCGGGGGGCAACAGATACGCAGTATTTT	CASSQDRGATDTQYF
.	TRBV4-2	TRBJ2-1	.	TGTGCCAGCAGCCAAGATGAGGGGTTGCCCTACAATGAGCAGTTCTTC	CASSQDEGLPYNEQFF
few	TRBV11-2	TRBJ2-7	.	TGTGCCAGCAGCTTAGTTAAGGGTTACGAGCAGTACTTC	CASSLVKGYEQYF
once	TRBV18	TRBJ2-3	.	TGTGCCAGCTCACCACTTGGTATCGGCACCTCTAGCACAGATACGCAGTATTTT	CASSPLGIGTSSTDTQYF
.	TRBV10-3	TRBJ2-5	.	TGTGCCATCAAGAACCGTCCAGCGACCCCAGAGACCCAGTACTTC	CAIKNRPATPETQYF
few	TRBV2	TRBJ2-1	TRBD2	TGTGCCAGCAGGGGGACTAGCGGGGCTGTTTTTGATGAGCAGTTCTTC	CASRGTSGAVFDEQFF
.	TRBV5-1	TRBJ1-6	.	TGCGCCAGCAGCTTGGAAGGGAATTCACCCCTCCACTTT	CASSLEGNSPLHF
.	TRBV4-1	TRBJ1-4	.	TGCGCCAGCAGCCAAGAGGCAGGGTTTTCTGAAAAACTGTTTTTT	CASSQEAGFSEKLFF
.	TRBV27	TRBJ2-1	TRBD2	TGTGCCAGCACCCCCGGTCGAGCGGGAAACTACAATGAGCAGTTCTTC	CASTPGRAGNYNEQFF
.	TRBV6-5	TRBJ2-2	.	TGTGCCAGCGAGAGAGATGACGGGGAGCTGTTTTTT	CASERDDGELFF
.	TRBV30	TRBJ2-3	TRBD1	TGTGCCTGGGTCCAAGGGGGCGATACGCAGTATTTT	CAWVQGGDTQYF
.	TRBV11-2	TRBJ2-2	TRBD2	TGTGCCAGCAGCTTACAGCGGGGGGGCGACGGGGAGCTGTTTTTT	CASSLQRGGDGELFF
.	TRBV2	TRBJ1-5	.	TGTGCCAGCAGTGAAGGGAGACAAGCGCGTAATCAGCCCCAGCATTTT	CASSEGRQARNQPQHF
.	TRBV4-3	TRBJ2-4	.	TGCGCCAGCAGCCAAGAGAGGGAAGACATTCAGTACTTC	CASSQEREDIQYF
.	TRBV5-4	TRBJ2-3	.	TGTGCCAGCACTAAACGGGATAGCACAGATACGCAGTATTTT	CASTKRDSTDTQYF
.	TRBV19	TRBJ1-3	.	TGTGCCAGCCAGGTTTTCTCTGGAAACACCATATATTTT	CASQVFSGNTIYF
.	TRBV6-4	TRBJ2-3	TRBD2	TGTGCCAGCAGTCCCGAGCGGGGGGCGTCGCAGTATTTT	CASSPERGASQYF
.	TRBV11-1	TRBJ2-5	.	TGTGCCAGCAGCTTTCGGGGGGCCGCACAAGAGACCCAGTACTTC	CASSFRGAAQETQYF
.	TRBV5-6	TRBJ1-5	.	TGTGCCAGCAGCGGCAGCTTAAATCAGCCCCAGCATTTT	CASSGSLNQPQHF
.	TRBV7-2	TRBJ2-5	TRBD2	TGTGCCAGCAGCTCTCACCCAACTAGCGGGGAAGAGACCCAGTACTTC	CASSSHPTSGEETQYF
.	TRBV20-1	TRBJ2-3	.	TGCAGTGCTAGCGGACTTCCTACGCAGTATTTT	CSASGLPTQYF
.	TRBV9	TRBJ1-2	TRBD1	TGTGCCAGCAGGGAGACAGGGGGGTTTGGCTACACCTTC	CASRETGGFGYTF
.	TRBV6-4	TRBJ2-7	TRBD2	TGTGCCAGCAGTGACTCGAAGGTAGCGGGCGGCGGGGAGCAGTACTTC	CASSDSKVAGGGEQYF
few	TRBV19	TRBJ1-6	.	TGTGCCAGTAGTGTAAGGGAACCCCTCCACTTT	CASSVREPLHF
.	TRBV6-5	TRBJ1-2	TRBD1	TGTGCCAGCAGGACAGGGTGGAGTGGCTACACCTTC	CASRTGWSGYTF
.	TRBV5-5	TRBJ2-7	.	TGTGCCAGCAGCTTGTATCAAAGGGGAGCCGACGAGCAGTACTTC	CASSLYQRGADEQYF
once	TRBV7-3	TRBJ2-1	TRBD2	TGTGCCAGCAGCCCGCTAGCGGGTCTCAATGAGCAGTTCTTC	CASSPLAGLNEQFF
once	TRBV11-3	TRBJ2-2	.	TGTGCCAGCAGCTTTAACACCGCCACCGGGGAGCTGTTTTTT	CASSFNTATGELFF
.	TRBV7-8	TRBJ2-5	TRBD2	TGTGCCAGCAGCGGTAGCGGGGGGGCCAGAGAGACCCAGTACTTC	CASSGSGGARETQYF
.	TRBV18	TRBJ2-7	.	TGTGCCAGCTCACCACAATCTAGCGTCCTAACCTACGAGCAGTACTTC	CASSPQSSVLTYEQYF
.	TRBV11-2	TRBJ2-4	.	TGTGCCAGCAGCTTTGGACTGCCCTCGGCCAAAAACATTCAGTACTTC	CASSFGLPSAKNIQYF
.	TRBV25-1	TRBJ1-4	TRBD1	TGTGCCAGCAGTCAGCAGACAGGGCCAAATGAAAAACTGTTTTTT	CASSQQTGPNEKLFF
.	TRBV7-3	TRBJ2-7	.	TGTGCCAGCAGCTTACCCGGGTCGCACGAGCAGTACTTC	CASSLPGSHEQYF